These 3 T cell receptor beta chains were sequenced from one sample in a study of blood T cells in healthy people across ages (dated by TCRdb to about 2015). Preparation of the library involved 5' RACE. For sequencing, an Illumina HiSeq 2500 was employed. The second PCR ran for roughly 6 to 11 cycles and used a J-beta primer mix along with a sample-barcoded 5' primer. The public reads were quality trimmed at Q25 with fastp and then assembled into clones with MiXCR by TCRdb, keeping productive beta chains. One record per CDR3 amino acid sequence lists the most common genes and DNA. The sample table shows 1.5 million to 2 million distinct CDR3 sequences, and roughly 50% are seen once. The top ten clones comprise around 2.1% of the sample. Specimen: blood. The receptor source for this set is a woman between 40 and 50 years old in good health.

This clonotype has only a few counts. This chain links TRBV28 with TRBJ2-7, with 13 bases lining up with TRBD2. The J call may be incorrect, as the DNA end agrees better with TRBJ2-5. The CDR3 has 19 amino acids. The germline gives CDR1 MDHEN, CDR2 SYDVKM. This CDR3 is CASSLSTSGGAGSGQTQYF. The CDR3 bases are TGTGCCAGCAGTTTATCTACTAGCGGGGGGGCAGGTTCGGGACAGACCCAGTACTTC.

The chain has TRBV4-3 and TRBJ2-3; TRBD2 matches at 8 bases. With V trimmed by 0 bases and J by 0 bases, 11 bases remained unmatched. This CDR3 contains 19 residues. Germline CDR1 and CDR2: LGHNA and YSLEER. The DNA for the CDR3 is TGCGCCAGCAGCCAAGATCCCAGCGGGGGAGCCTCTAGCACAGATACGCAGTATTTT. Protein: CASSQDPSGGASSTDTQYF.

A few counts support this clonotype. The chain links TRBV7-2 to TRBJ2-5, with 9 bases fitting TRBD2. Per germline, CDR1 SGHTA and CDR2 FQGNSA. There are 17 residues in the CDR3. The junction had 11 bases not matched to a gene; V was cut back by 2 bases and J by 4 bases. In DNA form, the CDR3 reads TGTGCCAGCAGCTTATTCCCGCGGGGGGGACTCCGAGAGACCCAGTACTTC. Amino acids: CASSLFPRGGLRETQYF.